These 8 T cell receptor beta chains were all obtained from the same sample, sequenced in a study of blood T cell repertoires in COVID-19. This table comes from immunoSEQ multiplex PCR, and its TCRdb copy is limited to in-frame clones, with some not included. The data contain about 42,000 clones, around 91% of them singletons. Input material: peripheral blood. The origin of the receptors is a man aged 45-65 years with active COVID-19.

The chain couples TRBV5-1 to TRBJ1-2; D is unresolved. Germline CDR1 SGHRS, CDR2 YFSETQ. This CDR3 is 13 amino acids long. V was shortened by 4 bases and J by 10 bases, with 17 bases between the two germline ends. CDR3 loop: CASSVQKIPPYTF. CDR3 nucleotides: TGCGCCAGCAGCGTACAGAAGATACCACCCTACACCTTC.

The V gene is TRBV5-4, the J gene TRBJ2-7, with D perhaps TRBD1 (6 bases). The CDR3 covers 14 residues. Trimming took off 2 bases at V and 5 bases at J, with 14 bases between the two ends. Germline V gene data show CDR1 as SGHNT and CDR2 as YYREEE (reference sequence). The DNA of the CDR3 is TGTGCCAGCAGCTTCGCAGGGGTTTGGAACGAGCAGTACTTC. This gives the protein CASSFAGVWNEQYF.

This chain joins TRBV10-3 and TRBJ1-3; TRBD1 agrees at 8 bases. This CDR3 is 17 amino acids long. The V gene end was trimmed by 2 bases and the J gene end by 3 bases; junction bases not matched to a gene: 9. Germline values: CDR1 ENHRY, CDR2 SYGVKD. In DNA form, the CDR3 reads TGTGCCATCAGTGAGCCCCTCAGGGGGCTAGGTGGAAACACCATATATTTT. It is translated as CAISEPLRGLGGNTIYF.

This chain uses TRBV9 with TRBJ1-1; D not certain. The CDR3 spans 12 residues. V lost 4 bases and J 1 base, leaving 5 bases between the germline ends. Per germline, CDR1 SGDLS and CDR2 YYNGEE. The CDR3 loop reads CASSRQNTEAFF. In nucleotides, the CDR3 is TGTGCCAGCAGCCGACAGAACACTGAAGCTTTCTTT.

The chain has TRBV12-3 or TRBV12-4 and TRBJ1-1, with D perhaps TRBD1 (5 bases). Trimming cost V 6 bases and J 1 base, with 9 bases left between them. The CDR3 sequence is 13 residues long. The CDR3, as DNA: TGTGCCAGCAGGGAGACAGCGAACACTGAAGCTTTCTTT. Translated, it gives CASRETANTEAFF.

The V gene is TRBV29-1, the J gene TRBJ2-7; 9 bases align to TRBD1. The CDR3 spans 14 residues. CDR1 is SQVTM and CDR2 is ANQGSEA in the germline V gene. V lost 7 bases, J lost 4 bases, and 11 bases stayed unmatched. CDR3 nucleotides: TGCAGCGCCGATGGTGGGGGACAGGGTTACGAGCAGTACTTC. This codes for CSADGGGQGYEQYF.

This chain links TRBV28 with TRBJ1-6; 10 nucleotides align to TRBD1. CDR3 length: 15 residues. The V and J ends lost 4 bases and 8 bases, in that order; junction bases with no gene match: 5. Per the germline V gene, CDR1 is MDHEN and CDR2 is SYDVKM. As DNA, the CDR3 is TGTGCCAGCAGTTCGGGCGGGACAGGGGATTCACCCCTCCACTTT. Translating gives CASSSGGTGDSPLHF.

The chain recombines TRBV25-1 with TRBJ2-7; TRBD1 matches 11 bases. This CDR3 is built from 14 residues. The V gene end was trimmed by 5 bases and the J gene end by 7 bases; junction bases not matched to a gene: 7. CDR1 MGHDK and CDR2 SYGVNS come from the germline V gene. CDR3 nucleotides: TGTGCCAGCAGTCCGGACAGGGGGCTGGGAGAGCAGTACTTC. It specifies CASSPDRGLGEQYF.